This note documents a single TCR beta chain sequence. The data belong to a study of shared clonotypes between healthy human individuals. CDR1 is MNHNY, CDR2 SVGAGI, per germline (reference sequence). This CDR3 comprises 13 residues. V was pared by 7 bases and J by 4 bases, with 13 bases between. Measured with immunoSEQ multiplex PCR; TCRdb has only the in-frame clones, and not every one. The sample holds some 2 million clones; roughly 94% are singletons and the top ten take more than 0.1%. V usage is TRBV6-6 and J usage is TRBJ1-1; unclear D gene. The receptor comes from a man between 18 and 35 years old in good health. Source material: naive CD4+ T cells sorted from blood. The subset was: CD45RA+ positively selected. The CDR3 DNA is TGTGCCAGCACGGGGAGCTATGGCACTGAAGCTTTCTTT. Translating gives CASTGSYGTEAFF.